Shown below are 26 T cell receptor beta chains from a single sample sequenced in a study of early T cells in non-severe SARS-CoV-2 infection. TCRdb called the 5' RACE reads again in MiXCR, with one record for every CDR3 protein. The table includes tens of thousands of distinct CDR3 sequences, over 5% detected once. The specimen comprised whole blood, sampled at baseline. The receptors stem from an adult who was a healthcare worker with PCR-confirmed SARS-CoV-2 infection or an uninfected control (not recorded which).

This clonotype was seen many times. The chain recombines TRBV18 with TRBJ2-1; the match to TRBD2 covers 11 bases. The junction had 4 bases not matched to a gene; V was cut back by 3 bases and J by 3 bases. Germline V gene sequence: CDR1 KGHSH, CDR2 LQKENI. CDR3 length equals 16 residues. CDR3 loop: CASSPGTSGDYNEQFF. CDR3 bases: TGTGCCAGCTCACCTGGGACTAGCGGTGACTACAATGAGCAGTTCTTC. The variable domain in full, completed from reference TRBV18 and TRBJ2-1, reads NAGVMQNPRHLVRRRGQEARLRCSPMKGHSHVYWYRQLPEEGLKFMVYLQKENIIDESGMPKERFSAEFPKEGPSILRIQQVVRGDSAAYFCASSPGTSGDYNEQFFGPGTRLTVL.

This clonotype was recorded many times. This rearrangement joins TRBV7-9 to TRBJ2-2; D remains unclear. Germline V gene lookup returns CDR1 SEHNR and CDR2 FQNEAQ (reference sequence). This CDR3 has 15 amino acids. V was pared by 6 bases and J by 7 bases, with 18 bases between. The CDR3 DNA is TGTGCCAGCAGTTCACATTCTAGGTCGGTCGGGGAGCTGTTTTTT. Amino acids: CASSSHSRSVGELFF. The full variable domain, its missing parts supplied by reference TRBV7-9 and TRBJ2-2, is DTGVSQNPRHKITKRGQNVTFRCDPISEHNRLYWYRQTLGQGPEFLTYFQNEAQLEKSRLLSDRFSAERPKGSFSTLEIQRTEQGDSAMYLCASSSHSRSVGELFFGEGSRLTVL.

In its sample, this clonotype was seen many times. The chain links TRBV20-1 to TRBJ1-2; possible D gene TRBD1, 6 bases. V lost 3 bases to trimming and J lost 8 bases, with 13 bases between them. The CDR3 is 12 amino acids. In germline, CDR1 is DFQATT, CDR2 SNEGSKA (reference sequence). This CDR3 is CSASRGGIGYTF. CDR3 DNA: TGCAGTGCTAGTAGGGGGGGCATCGGCTACACCTTC.

At least ten counts were recorded for this clonotype. The chain uses TRBV6-5 and TRBJ1-5, with 9 bases lining up with TRBD1. The germline V gene encodes CDR1 MNHEY and CDR2 SVGAGI. CDR3 length: 15 residues. V shed 5 bases and J 7 bases; nucleotides not matched to a gene: 9. Here the CDR3 DNA reads TGTGCCAGCAGTCGTGAACAGGGGGCGGAACAGCCCCAGCATTTT. Protein: CASSREQGAEQPQHF.

The chain has TRBV4-1 and TRBJ1-5, with 8 bases identical to TRBD1. The J segment lost 7 bases and the V segment lost 4 bases, leaving 12 bases of the junction unmatched. Germline loops: CDR1 MGHRA, CDR2 YSYEKL. This CDR3 has 16 amino acids. The CDR3 DNA follows: TGCGCCAGCAGCCCCGTTCAGGGGGCACCAGGGCAGCCCCAGCATTTT. Its protein is CASSPVQGAPGQPQHF.

This clonotype was observed at least ten times. The chain employs TRBV5-6 and TRBJ2-1; 9 bases fit TRBD2. The CDR3 spans 16 residues. Germline V gene sequence: CDR1 SGHDT, CDR2 YYEEEE. The junction had 7 bases not matched to a gene; V was cut back by 4 bases and J by 2 bases. The CDR3 DNA sequence: TGTGCCAGCAGCCGGTTAGCGGGAGCAACCTACAATGAGCAGTTCTTC. This translates into CASSRLAGATYNEQFF.

This clonotype has ten or more counts. V and J are TRBV10-2 and TRBJ2-7; D not resolved. Germline CDR1 WSHSY, CDR2 SAAADI. The V and J ends lost 0 bases and 4 bases respectively, with 7 bases between them. The length of the CDR3 is 13 residues. This chain's CDR3 is CASSESGVYEQYF. The CDR3 nucleotides are TGCGCCAGCAGTGAGTCGGGTGTTTACGAGCAGTACTTC.

This clonotype was counted a few times. The chain recombines TRBV6-4 with TRBJ2-3, with 11 bases aligning to TRBD2. V dropped 2 bases and J dropped 5; count of bases not matched to a gene: 0. CDR3 length equals 14 residues. Germline V gene data show CDR1 as MRHNA and CDR2 as SNTAGT. The CDR3 DNA reads TGTGCCAGCAGTGACGGACTAGCGGGAGATACGCAGTATTTT. Translation: CASSDGLAGDTQYF.

At least ten counts were recorded for this clonotype. The chain uses TRBV5-1 and TRBJ2-3; 8 nucleotides match TRBD2. Trimming cost V 9 bases and J 2 bases; bases outside gene matches: 8. The germline gives CDR1 SGHRS, CDR2 YFSETQ. This CDR3 region has 14 residues. This CDR3 is CATRPGLVTDTQYF. CDR3 sequence (DNA): TGCGCCACCAGACCGGGACTAGTCACAGATACGCAGTATTTT.

This clonotype occurred many times. The CDR3 sequence is CASSLAQPGAETQYF. Here the CDR3 DNA reads TGTGCCAGCAGTTTAGCTCAGCCAGGGGCAGAGACCCAGTACTTC. The chain carries TRBV12-3 or TRBV12-4 and TRBJ2-5, with D perhaps matching TRBD1 (6 bases). The CDR3 contains 15 residues. Trimming left V 0 bases short and J 4 bases short, with 12 bases between.

V gene TRBV27 combines with J gene TRBJ2-3; 11 bases are a match to TRBD2. This CDR3 is 16 amino acids long. J lost 2 bases, V lost 2 bases, and 3 bases had no gene match. Germline loops: CDR1 MNHEY, CDR2 SMNVEV (reference sequence). The CDR3 region is CASSLVAGGFTDTQYF. The DNA of the CDR3 is TGTGCCAGCAGTTTAGTAGCGGGAGGGTTCACAGATACGCAGTATTTT.

Ten or more counts support this clonotype. The V and J genes are TRBV7-9 and TRBJ2-1; TRBD2 aligns across 14 bases. The CDR3 runs to 17 residues. V lost 5 bases and J lost 10; bases outside the gene matches: 13. Germline-derived CDR1 and CDR2 are SEHNR and FQNEAQ (reference sequence). The CDR3 DNA reads as TGTGCCAGCAGCCCTGGCCCGGGACTAGCGGGAGAAGGAGAGCAGTTCTTC. This sequence encodes CASSPGPGLAGEGEQFF.

This clonotype was counted at least ten times. V is TRBV27 and J is TRBJ2-7, with 9 positions matching TRBD1. Germline lookup yields CDR1 MNHEY and CDR2 SMNVEV (reference sequence). J was trimmed by 6 bases and V by 4 bases; bases with no gene match: 10. The CDR3 covers 15 residues. The CDR3 bases are TGTGCCAGCAGTTCGCCAGGACAGGGGAGTTTCGAGCAGTACTTC. Its translation is CASSSPGQGSFEQYF.

Ten or more counts support this clonotype. This chain joins TRBV29-1 and TRBJ2-5; the D call may be TRBD1 or TRBD2 (6 bases each). Deletions cut 5 bases from V and 5 bases from J, with 21 bases between. From germline, CDR1 is SQVTM and CDR2 ANQGSEA. The CDR3 sequence is 15 residues long. The CDR3 spells CSVRGDGDSLETQYF. In DNA form, the CDR3 reads TGCAGCGTTAGGGGGGATGGGGACTCGTTGGAGACCCAGTACTTC.

Only a few counts were recorded for this clonotype. The gene calls are TRBV2 and TRBJ2-3; D gene unclear. The V gene lost 6 bases and the J gene lost 1 base, with 5 bases spanning the gap. Germline values: CDR1 SNHLY, CDR2 FYNNEI. CDR3 length equals 12 residues. CDR3 loop: CASRRGTDTQYF. The CDR3 region has the DNA TGTGCCAGCAGGCGCGGCACAGATACGCAGTATTTT.

The sample holds a few counts of this clonotype. V usage is TRBV10-3 and J usage is TRBJ2-7; D perhaps matches TRBD2 (6 bases). Trimming stripped 4 bases from V and 7 bases from J, with 17 bases between. Germline values: CDR1 ENHRY, CDR2 SYGVKD. There are 14 residues in the CDR3. In nucleotides, the CDR3 is TGTGCCATCAGTGCCACCGGGACTCGAGGAGAGCAGTACTTC. Its translation is CAISATGTRGEQYF.

This clonotype was recorded at least ten times. The chain recombines TRBV27 with TRBJ1-5, with D unresolved. The CDR3 consists of 17 residues. Trimming took off 2 bases at V and 0 bases at J, with 14 bases between the two ends. Looked up from germline, CDR1 is MNHEY and CDR2 is SMNVEV (reference sequence). The CDR3 DNA reads as TGTGCCAGCAGTTTACGGGGAACAGCGTATAGCAATCAGCCCCAGCATTTT. It codes for CASSLRGTAYSNQPQHF.

This clonotype was observed many times. The gene calls are TRBV6-5 and TRBJ1-6; TRBD1 agrees at 9 bases. The CDR3 extends over 13 amino acids. Germline loops: CDR1 MNHEY, CDR2 SVGAGI. J lost 7 bases, V lost 6 bases, and 1 base had no gene match. CDR3 DNA: TGTGCCAGCAGCGGACAGGGGAATTCACCCCTCCACTTT. This codes for CASSGQGNSPLHF.

This clonotype was observed at least ten times. The V gene is TRBV30, the J gene TRBJ2-1; D remains unclear. The CDR3 runs 12 residues. The V end lost 8 bases, the J end lost 0 bases, and 8 bases lay between the germline ends. The germline CDR1 and CDR2 sequences are GTSNPN and SVGIG (reference sequence). The CDR3 region has the DNA TGTGCCCGTTCGGACTCCTACAATGAGCAGTTCTTC. It encodes CARSDSYNEQFF.

This clonotype was picked up many times. The J gene is TRBJ1-5, the V gene TRBV27; D unclear. In germline, CDR1 is MNHEY, CDR2 SMNVEV (reference sequence). V lost 4 bases to trimming and J lost 7 bases, with 11 bases between them. The CDR3 runs to 13 residues. CDR3: CASSSSVGQPQHF. CDR3 nucleotides: TGTGCCAGCAGTTCCAGCGTCGGCCAGCCCCAGCATTTT.

The chain is built from TRBV29-1 and TRBJ2-3; TRBD2 aligns across 15 bases. In germline, CDR1 is SQVTM, CDR2 ANQGSEA. V lost 7 bases, J lost 4 bases, and 0 bases stayed unmatched. There are 13 residues in the CDR3. Here the CDR3 reads CSGTSGRADTQYF. The CDR3, as DNA: TGCAGCGGGACTAGCGGGAGGGCAGATACGCAGTATTTT.

Many counts were recorded for this clonotype. The chain is built from TRBV7-3 and TRBJ2-5; a weak D match, TRBD2 (6 bases). V lost 1 base, J lost 4 bases, and 13 bases lay in between. The germline CDR1 and CDR2 sequences are SGHTA and FQGTGA. There are 15 residues in the CDR3. The CDR3 spells CASSLNVAGLETQYF. In DNA, the CDR3 is TGTGCCAGCAGCTTAAATGTGGCGGGGCTAGAGACCCAGTACTTC.

This clonotype was detected many times. The chain carries TRBV29-1 and TRBJ2-1; weak D call: TRBD2 (6 bases). The CDR3 has 18 amino acids. V shed 1 base and J shed 0 bases, with 19 bases lying between them. Germline V lookup: CDR1 SQVTM, CDR2 ANQGSEA. The CDR3 region has the DNA TGCAGCGTTGAAGGATATCCCACAGTGGGGGGCTCCTACAATGAGCAGTTCTTC. Its protein is CSVEGYPTVGGSYNEQFF.

This clonotype is a singleton in its sample. This may be a read error, as it is one base from a much larger clone. The V gene is TRBV4-1, the J gene TRBJ1-2; TRBD1 matches 9 bases. In germline, CDR1 is MGHRA, CDR2 YSYEKL. The CDR3 is made up of 14 amino acids. CDR3 amino acids: CASGQEDRGYGYTF. The CDR3 DNA follows: TGCGCCAGCGGCCAAGAGGACAGGGGCTATGGCTACACCTTC.

At least ten counts were recorded for this clonotype. This chain links TRBV19 with TRBJ2-3; D ambiguous. The V and J ends lost 10 bases and 0 bases respectively, with 14 bases between them. CDR3 length: 14 amino acids. Looked up from germline, CDR1 is LNHDA and CDR2 is SQIVND (reference sequence). The CDR3 region is CATRNAPSTDTQYF. CDR3 bases: TGTGCCACCCGGAACGCCCCTAGCACAGATACGCAGTATTTT.

This clonotype appeared a few times. This rearrangement joins TRBV5-1 to TRBJ2-7; 8 positions agree with TRBD2. This CDR3 has 13 residues. In germline, CDR1 is SGHRS, CDR2 YFSETQ. V shed 5 bases and J 4 bases; nucleotides not matched to a gene: 5. The CDR3, as DNA: TGCGCCAGCAGACGGGAGGGCGCGTACGAGCAGTACTTC. As protein: CASRREGAYEQYF.